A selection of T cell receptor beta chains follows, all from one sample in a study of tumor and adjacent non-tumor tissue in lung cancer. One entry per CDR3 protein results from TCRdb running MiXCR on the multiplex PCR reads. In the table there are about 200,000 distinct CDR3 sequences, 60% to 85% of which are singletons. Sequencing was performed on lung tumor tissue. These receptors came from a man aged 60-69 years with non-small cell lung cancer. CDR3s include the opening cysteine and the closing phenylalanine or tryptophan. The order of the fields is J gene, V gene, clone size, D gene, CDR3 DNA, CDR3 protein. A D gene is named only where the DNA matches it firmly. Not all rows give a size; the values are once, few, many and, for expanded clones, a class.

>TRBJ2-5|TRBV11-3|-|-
TGTGCCAGCAGCTTAGAATATACAGGGAGAGGGACCCAGTACTTC
CASSLEYTGRGTQYF
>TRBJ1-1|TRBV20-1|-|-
TGCAGTGCTCGTCGGGGGGCCATGAACACTGAAGCTTTCTTT
CSARRGAMNTEAFF
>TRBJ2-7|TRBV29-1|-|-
TGCAGCGTTGAAGTTGGGGGAAAGGGCCACGAGCAGTGCTTC
CSVEVGGKGHEQCF
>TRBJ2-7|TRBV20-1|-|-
TGCAGTACTGGCATGACGGGGAAGTTCTACGAGCAGTACTTC
CSTGMTGKFYEQYF
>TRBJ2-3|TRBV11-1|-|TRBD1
TGTGCCAGCAGCCAATCCAGGGATGGGACAGGTACGCAGTATTTT
CASSQSRDGTGTQYF
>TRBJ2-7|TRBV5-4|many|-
TGTGCCAGCAGCTCCCTCTACGAGCAGTACTTC
CASSSLYEQYF
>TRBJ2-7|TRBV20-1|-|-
TGCAGTGCTAGAGATCAGGGGTCCACTACTCACGAGCAGTACTTC
CSARDQGSTTHEQYF
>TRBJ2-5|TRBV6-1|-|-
TGTGCCAGCACCAAGGGGTGTCAAGAGACCCAGTACTTC
CASTKGCQETQYF
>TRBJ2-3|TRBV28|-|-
TGTGCCAGTCGCGGCCTGGAGAGCACAGATACGCAGTATTTT
CASRGLESTDTQYF
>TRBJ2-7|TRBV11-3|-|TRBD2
TGTGCCAGCAGTTTTCAAGGACTAGGTATATACGAGCAGTACTTC
CASSFQGLGIYEQYF
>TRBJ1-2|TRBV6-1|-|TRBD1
TGTGCCAGCAGGGTGACAGGGGACTATGGCTACACCTTC
CASRVTGDYGYTF
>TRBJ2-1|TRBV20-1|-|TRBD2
TGCAGTGCTACAGATTTTGGAACTAGCGCTTACGATGAGCAGTTCTTC
CSATDFGTSAYDEQFF
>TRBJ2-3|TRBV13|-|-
TGTGCCAGCAGCCTCAGCGTGAGTTCGGGTATGCAGTATTTT
CASSLSVSSGMQYF
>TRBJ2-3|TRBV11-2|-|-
TGTGCCAGCAGCTTAGGGGCAGGGGTGACTGGCACAGATACGCAGTATTTT
CASSLGAGVTGTDTQYF
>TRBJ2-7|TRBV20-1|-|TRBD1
TGCAGTGCTAGTATAACAGGGGTTAGGTACGAGCAGTACTTC
CSASITGVRYEQYF
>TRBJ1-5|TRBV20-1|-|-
TGCAGTGCCAGGTATTGGGACAATCGGCCCCAGCATTTT
CSARYWDNRPQHF
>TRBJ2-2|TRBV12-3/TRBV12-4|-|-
TGTGTCAGCAGTTCGTTACTGAACATCGGGGAGCTGTTTTTT
CVSSSLLNIGELFF
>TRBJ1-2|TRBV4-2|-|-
TGTGCCAGCAGCCCCCGGGTCAGTGACTATGGCTACACCTTC
CASSPRVSDYGYTF
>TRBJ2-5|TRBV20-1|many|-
TGCAGTGCTGTACTCGGTCTGCGCCAAGAGACCCAGTACTTC
CSAVLGLRQETQYF
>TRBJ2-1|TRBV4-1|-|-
TGCGCCAGCAGCCAAGAGCCCAGAGACAATGAGCAGTTCTTC
CASSQEPRDNEQFF
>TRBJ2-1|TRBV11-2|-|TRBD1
TGTGCCAGCAGCCTTTCCGACAGGGTCAATGAGCAGTTCTTC
CASSLSDRVNEQFF
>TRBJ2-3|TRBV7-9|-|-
TGTGCCAGCAGCCCGGGCCCCGATAGGCGGTATTTT
CASSPGPDRRYF
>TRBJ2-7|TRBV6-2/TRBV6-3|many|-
TGTGCCGGTCGTCGAGGGAACTCCTACGAGCAGTACTTC
CAGRRGNSYEQYF
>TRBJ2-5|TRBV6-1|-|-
TGTGCCAGCAGTGAAGCGTTTATGGGGACCCAGTACTTC
CASSEAFMGTQYF
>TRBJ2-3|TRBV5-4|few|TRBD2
TGTGCCAGCCATCGGGGACTAGCGGTAGATACGCAGTATTTT
CASHRGLAVDTQYF
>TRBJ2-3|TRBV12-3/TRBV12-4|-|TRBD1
TGTGCCAGCAGTCGCCAACAGACAGGGTTTGCAGATACGCGGTATTTT
CASSRQQTGFADTRYF
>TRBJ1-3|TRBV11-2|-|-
TGTGCCAGCACCATAGAGGTATACCTCTCTGGAAACACCACATATTTT
CASTIEVYLSGNTTYF
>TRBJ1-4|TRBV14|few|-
TGTGCCAGCAGCCTGGATAGACGGACAACTAATGAAAAACTGTTTTTT
CASSLDRRTTNEKLFF
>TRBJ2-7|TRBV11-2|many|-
TGTGCCAGCGCAAAAGGGGGCTACGAGCAGTACTTC
CASAKGGYEQYF
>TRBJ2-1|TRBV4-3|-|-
TGCGCCAGCAGCCAAAATCCAGGCTCCTACAATGAGCAGTTCTTC
CASSQNPGSYNEQFF
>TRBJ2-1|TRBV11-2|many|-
TGTGCCAGCAGCCCCGGCCGGGGGGCGCCGTTCTTC
CASSPGRGAPFF
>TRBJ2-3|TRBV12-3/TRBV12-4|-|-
TGTGTCAGCACCCCCGTTTGCACAGATACGCAACATTTT
CVSTPVCTDTQHF
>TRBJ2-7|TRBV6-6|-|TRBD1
TGTGCCAGCGGCGGACAGGGAGTGTACGAGCAGTACTTC
CASGGQGVYEQYF
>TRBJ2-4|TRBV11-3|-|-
TGTGCCAGCTGGACCGCGGGGACAAACATTCAGTACTTC
CASWTAGTNIQYF
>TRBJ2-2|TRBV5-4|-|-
TGTGCCAGCAGCCGAACAACCTCGAAAACCGGGGAGCTGTTTTTT
CASSRTTSKTGELFF
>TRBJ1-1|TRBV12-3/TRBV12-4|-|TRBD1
TGTGCCGACTCCGGGACAGGGAACACTGAAGCTCTCTTT
CADSGTGNTEALF